The sequence of this T cell receptor beta chain was determined in a study of OX40 agonist ivuxolimab in advanced cancers. Study-wide context: Ivuxolimab was a fully human IgG2 agonistic monoclonal antibody targeting the costimulatory receptor OX40 (CD134). Partial responses occurred in three dose-escalation patients, of whom one had hepatocellular carcinoma and two had cutaneous melanoma. The dose-escalation cohort was roughly 83% male with a mean age of about 60 years, ranging from roughly 20 to 80. Intravenous ivuxolimab was administered to patients every 2 weeks at six dose levels: 0.01, 0.1, 0.3, 1.5, 3 and 10 mg/kg. Of the approximately 50 patients in dose escalation, some 20 had hepatocellular carcinoma, about 15 had melanoma, 9 had renal cell carcinoma and 9 had head and neck cancer. Patients were allowed to have had prior anti-PD-1, anti-PD-L1 or anti-CTLA-4 therapy, and less than 45% of the dose-escalation patients had previously received checkpoint inhibitors. The monotherapy dose-escalation portion (N of about 47 patients) of the phase I ivuxolimab trial is reported in the paper. Peripheral TCRbeta sequencing aimed to test whether ivuxolimab altered TCR sequence diversity and caused clonal T-cell expansion. The investigation overall reported the following: Which antigens the clonally expanded peripheral T cells were specific for was not determined. In the 0.1-3.0 mg/kg groups, partial responders had among the lowest normalized peripheral clonal expansion, particularly in CD8+ T cells. At doses of 0.1 to 3.0 mg/kg, clonal expansion of both CD4+ and CD8+ T cells in blood was seen between baseline and week 6. Low levels of normalized T-cell clonal expansion were also seen in some nonresponding patients. After ivuxolimab, expanded clones were on average more numerous among CD8+ T cells than among CD4+ T cells.

Genomic DNA was extracted from sorted cells for sequencing of the TCRbeta CDR3 region. The immunoSEQ Assay was used to sequence the TCRbeta CDR3 regions. TCRdb stores this immuneACCESS table with in-frame sequences only. Part of the clones is absent; in the studies checked, under half of the shortfall reflects unresolved V genes, and no reason is known for the rest. Counted in this sample were some 63,000 clones; roughly 84% of them appeared once. Roughly 27% of the sample belongs to the ten largest clones. Comment on this clone: Its antigen remains unidentified. It has no much larger one-base neighbor in the sample; base qualities were not kept.

Patients with a history of autoimmune disease or receiving systemic immunosuppression were excluded from the trial. Peripheral blood for TCR sequencing was drawn from every dose cohort at baseline, at cycle 4 day 1 and at cycle 7 day 1. Samples came from an open-label, multicenter, first-in-human phase I dose-escalation trial of ivuxolimab. Adults with locally advanced or metastatic head and neck squamous cell, hepatocellular, melanoma or renal cell carcinoma were enrolled in the trial. CD4+ and CD8+ T cells were sorted separately from peripheral blood before TCR sequencing. The clonotype originates from an adult with an advanced solid tumor such as melanoma, head and neck, liver or kidney cancer. The sequencing here drew on CD4+ or CD8+ T cells sorted from blood, taken in a trial of the OX40 agonist ivuxolimab.

The DNA sequence is TGTGCCACCAGCAGGGGCCGGGACAGGGTGAATCAGCCCCAGCATTTT. Translated, it reads CATSRGRDRVNQPQHF. The rearranged segments are TRBV15 and TRBJ1-5; 9 bases in the junction line up with TRBD1. The CDR3 covers 16 residues, taking in both the cysteine and the phenylalanine. The kept DNA is CDR3 alone, 48 bases in frame from the first base. Looking up the germline V gene (reference sequence) yields CDR1 LNHNV and CDR2 YYDKDF. Unmatched junction bases come to 7, with V trimmed by 3 bases and J by 4 bases.